Below are 13 T cell receptor beta chains sequenced from a single sample in a study of CD8 T cells in Susac syndrome. RNA in amounts of roughly 0.5 to 1 ug was reverse transcribed with random hexamers. TCRdb used MiXCR to reprocess the immunoSEQ multiplex PCR reads, holding one entry per CDR3 protein. This table has about 140,000 distinct CDR3 sequences, roughly 94% appearing once. The specimen was CD4+ T cells from PBMCs. All receptors derive from a human donor with Susac syndrome.

V gene TRBV18 combines with J gene TRBJ1-1; TRBD1 is a possible D gene (5 bases). The CDR3 is 15 residues long. CDR1 and CDR2 (germline): KGHSH, LQKENI. The V end lost 1 base, the J end lost 5 bases, and 14 bases lay between the germline ends. This chain's CDR3 is CASSPRTSGGTEAFF. The CDR3 DNA reads TGTGCCAGCTCACCACGGACATCCGGGGGTACTGAAGCTTTCTTT.

The V call is TRBV20-1, the J call TRBJ2-3; 12 bases are a match to TRBD2. The V gene's germline CDR1 is DFQATT and CDR2 SNEGSKA (reference sequence). V lost 6 bases to trimming and J lost 4 bases; unmatched junction nucleotides: 2. The CDR3 runs 13 residues. The CDR3 here is CSAGTSGPDTQYF. For the CDR3, the DNA is TGCAGTGCGGGGACTAGCGGGCCAGATACGCAGTATTTT.

This clonotype has just one count. The chain uses TRBV5-1 and TRBJ2-1, with 9 bases that match TRBD1. This CDR3 spans 15 amino acids. Germline V gene data show CDR1 as SGHRS and CDR2 as YFSETQ. The junction had 4 bases not matched to a gene; V was cut back by 4 bases and J by 2 bases. CDR3 bases: TGCGCCAGCAGCAGGACAGGGGAGACCTACAATGAGCAGTTCTTC. Protein product: CASSRTGETYNEQFF.

The DNA of the CDR3 is TGTGCCAGTAGTGGGGCGAACACTGAAGCTTTCTTT. Protein: CASSGANTEAFF. The chain combines TRBV19 with TRBJ1-1; D is possibly TRBD1 (5 bases). Trimming removed 5 bases from V and 1 base from J, with 5 bases in between. The CDR3 is made up of 12 amino acids. Germline V CDR1 and CDR2: LNHDA, SQIVND (reference sequence). The whole variable domain, filled in from reference TRBV19 and TRBJ1-1, reads DGGITQSPKYLFRKEGQNVTLSCEQNLNHDAMYWYRQDPGQGLRLIYYSQIVNDFQKGDIAEGYSVSREKKESFPLTVTSAQKNPTAFYLCASSGANTEAFFGQGTRLTVV.

This clonotype has only one observation. This rearrangement joins TRBV5-1 to TRBJ2-3; D may be TRBD1 (5 bases). V lost 0 bases and J lost 0, with 11 bases in between. CDR3 size: 16 residues. Germline CDR1 reads SGHRS; CDR2 reads YFSETQ. CDR3 DNA sequence: TGCGCCAGCAGCTTGGCCGACAGTCCCAGCACAGATACGCAGTATTTT. Residues: CASSLADSPSTDTQYF. The full variable domain, its missing parts supplied by reference TRBV5-1 and TRBJ2-3, is KAGVTQTPRYLIKTRGQQVTLSCSPISGHRSVSWYQQTPGQGLQFLFEYFSETQRNKGNFPGRFSGRQFSNSRSEMNVSTLELGDSALYLCASSLADSPSTDTQYFGPGTRLTVL.

The chain combines TRBV20-1 with TRBJ2-2, with unresolved D. V was pared by 2 bases and J by 1 base, with 8 bases between. Germline V lookup: CDR1 DFQATT, CDR2 SNEGSKA (reference sequence). The CDR3 is made up of 14 amino acids. The CDR3 nucleotides are TGCAGTGCTAGACGACTGATGAACACCGGGGAGCTGTTTTTT. This sequence encodes CSARRLMNTGELFF.

The chain uses TRBV10-2 and TRBJ2-5; tentatively, D is TRBD1 or TRBD2 (5 bases each). V shed 3 bases and J shed 4 bases, with 12 bases lying between them. This CDR3 region has 14 residues. CDR1 WSHSY and CDR2 SAAADI come from the germline V gene. CDR3 in DNA: TGCGCCAGCAGTGAAGCGGACACGGCAGAGACCCAGTACTTC. Translation gives CASSEADTAETQYF.

The genes are TRBV7-9 and TRBJ1-2; 8 bases map to TRBD1. V was clipped by 5 bases and J by 4 bases; unmatched bases: 9. This CDR3 comprises 15 residues. Germline CDR1 and CDR2: SEHNR and FQNEAQ (reference sequence). CDR3 DNA sequence: TGTGCCAGCAGCCTAAGCCGGACAGGGATCTATGGCTACACCTTC. It codes for CASSLSRTGIYGYTF.

In DNA, the CDR3 is TGCAGTGCTCAGGGGCTAGGGGACAATGAGCAGTTCTTC. Amino acid sequence: CSAQGLGDNEQFF. J is TRBJ2-1 and V is TRBV20-1; possibly TRBD1 for D (6 bases). The ends were cut back, 5 bases at V and 5 bases at J, with 13 bases in the middle. Germline CDR1 is DFQATT and CDR2 is SNEGSKA (reference sequence). The CDR3 spans 13 residues.

The J gene is TRBJ2-1, the V gene TRBV2, with 9 positions matching TRBD1. This CDR3 has 13 residues. Trimming took 8 bases from V and 7 from J; bases not matched to a gene: 6. The V gene's germline CDR1 is SNHLY and CDR2 FYNNEI. CDR3 coding DNA: TGTGCCAGCGGGGGACAGGGAAAGAATGAGCAGTTCTTC. Translating gives CASGGQGKNEQFF.

This clonotype occurred once. The gene calls are TRBV29-1 and TRBJ2-7; 12 nucleotides align to TRBD2. The germline gives CDR1 SQVTM, CDR2 ANQGSEA. CDR3 length: 14 amino acids. The J segment lost 2 bases and the V segment lost 7 bases, leaving 6 bases of the junction unmatched. CDR3 DNA sequence: TGCAGCGGCGCTAGCGGGAGGGGGCCCTACGAGCAGTACTTC. This encodes CSGASGRGPYEQYF.

The chain has TRBV30 and TRBJ1-5, with TRBD1 matching 9 bases. Per the germline V gene, CDR1 is GTSNPN and CDR2 is SVGIG (reference sequence). V was clipped by 4 bases and J by 1 base; unmatched bases: 8. The CDR3 covers 16 residues. CDR3 sequence reads: CAWTAADRGSNQPQHF. CDR3 nucleotides: TGTGCCTGGACCGCAGCGGACAGGGGAAGCAATCAGCCCCAGCATTTT.

This clonotype was seen once. V and J are TRBV29-1 and TRBJ2-7, with TRBD1 matching 11 bases. Germline V CDR1 and CDR2: SQVTM, ANQGSEA. This CDR3 is built from 16 residues. With 4 bases clipped from V and 2 bases from J, the junction kept 10 bases outside the gene matches. The CDR3 DNA reads as TGCAGCGTTGCCTGGACAGGGGGCGCTTCTACCTACGAGCAGTACTTC. Translating it yields CSVAWTGGASTYEQYF.